The next 8 T cell receptor beta chains were all read from a single sample in a study of PD-1 blockade in mismatch repair-deficient tumors. Sequencing was performed with immunoSEQ multiplex PCR; in TCRdb, only in-frame clones are kept and a portion is missing. Of about 100,000 clones listed, 82% were seen once; the top ten hold around 5.8%. This specimen consisted of peripheral blood, obtained approximately 8 months after starting pembrolizumab. Receptor source: an adult with mismatch repair-deficient cancer.

The V gene is TRBV18, the J gene TRBJ1-2; 8 bases line up with TRBD1. J lost 4 bases, V lost 2 bases, and 3 bases had no gene match. Germline V gene sequence: CDR1 KGHSH, CDR2 LQKENI. The CDR3 spans 14 residues. The CDR3 bases are TGTGCCAGCTCACCAGTGGACAGGGCCTATGGCTACACCTTC. Its translation: CASSPVDRAYGYTF.

This clone occurred a few times. This chain joins TRBV4-2 and TRBJ2-4, with TRBD2 as a possible D gene (5 bases). The CDR3 has 16 amino acids. CDR1 is LGHNA and CDR2 is YNFKEQ in the germline V gene. The V end lost 1 base, the J end lost 3 bases, and 13 bases lay between the germline ends. This CDR3 is CASSQVAGALKNIQYF. The CDR3 bases are TGTGCCAGCAGCCAAGTTGCGGGCGCGCTCAAAAACATTCAGTACTTC.

The V call is TRBV11-3, the J call TRBJ1-1; D gene uncertain. Trimming left V 0 bases short and J 0 bases short, with 8 bases between. The CDR3 totals 15 residues. Looked up from germline, CDR1 is SGHNT and CDR2 is YENEEA. CDR3 loop: CASSLDFGMNTEAFF. DNA of the CDR3: TGTGCCAGCAGCTTAGACTTCGGCATGAACACTGAAGCTTTCTTT.

V usage is TRBV19 and J usage is TRBJ1-2, with D hard to call. The ends were cut back, 7 bases at V and 5 bases at J, with 11 bases in the middle. Per germline, CDR1 LNHDA and CDR2 SQIVND (reference sequence). This CDR3 spans 12 amino acids. The CDR3 region has the DNA TGTGCCAGTAAGTCAACGTCGTATGGCTACACCTTC. Amino acids: CASKSTSYGYTF.

The genes are TRBV18 and TRBJ2-6, with TRBD2 identical over 10 bases. This CDR3 contains 17 residues. V lost 2 bases and J lost 3; bases outside the gene matches: 4. Germline V gene sequence: CDR1 KGHSH, CDR2 LQKENI. CDR3 region: CASSPEREGFGANVLTF. DNA of the CDR3: TGTGCCAGCTCACCAGAGCGGGAGGGTTTTGGGGCCAACGTCCTGACTTTC. Variable domain in full (rest from reference TRBV18 and TRBJ2-6): NAGVMQNPRHLVRRRGQEARLRCSPMKGHSHVYWYRQLPEEGLKFMVYLQKENIIDESGMPKERFSAEFPKEGPSILRIQQVVRGDSAAYFCASSPEREGFGANVLTFGAGSRLTVL.

The rearrangement joins TRBV5-1 to TRBJ2-5; 7 bases are a match to TRBD2. CDR1 and CDR2 from the germline V gene are SGHRS and YFSETQ. Unmatched junction bases numbered 8, after V lost 6 bases and J lost 3 bases. This CDR3 has 14 amino acids. The CDR3 bases are TGCGCCAGCAAAGGTGGGAGGGCGGAAGAGACCCAGTACTTC. Translation: CASKGGRAEETQYF. Full variable domain (remainder filled in from reference TRBV5-1 and TRBJ2-5): KAGVTQTPRYLIKTRGQQVTLSCSPISGHRSVSWYQQTPGQGLQFLFEYFSETQRNKGNFPGRFSGRQFSNSRSEMNVSTLELGDSALYLCASKGGRAEETQYFGPGTRLLVL.

The V gene is TRBV18, the J gene TRBJ2-2; D call uncertain. The germline V and J ends were trimmed by 1 base and 8 bases, with 17 bases remaining between them. Germline CDR1 and CDR2: KGHSH and LQKENI. The CDR3 length is 16 residues. CDR3 residues: CASSPRQDLAFGELFF. The CDR3 DNA follows: TGTGCCAGCTCACCACGCCAGGACCTCGCATTTGGGGAGCTGTTTTTT.

The rearrangement joins TRBV4-1 to TRBJ1-3; the D is unclear. The V end was cut by 3 bases, the J end by 2 bases, with 11 bases between. The CDR3 is 15 residues long. Germline CDR1 reads MGHRA; CDR2 reads YSYEKL. Written as DNA, the CDR3 is TGCGCCAGCAGCCAGGCCCCCAGGACTGGAAACACCATATATTTT. This sequence encodes CASSQAPRTGNTIYF.